The 2 T cell receptor beta chains reported below all come from one sample, sequenced in a study of response to subunit inactivated influenza vaccine. One entry per CDR3 protein, called by TCRdb with MiXCR from the RT-PCR reads. The profile covers 860,000 or so distinct CDR3 sequences, with about 20% appearing a single time and approximately 10% taken by the ten largest. The specimen was PBMCs from blood, collected around 5 days after vaccination. These receptor sequences come from a man aged 50 or older who received an inactivated influenza vaccine.

In this sample, this clonotype turned up a few times. V usage is TRBV7-9 and J usage is TRBJ1-4, with D uncertain. The V and J ends lost 4 bases and 7 bases respectively, with 13 bases between them. There are 14 residues in the CDR3. Germline-derived CDR1 and CDR2 are SEHNR and FQNEAQ (reference sequence). CDR3 residues: CASSSEGLGEKLFF. CDR3 coding DNA: TGTGCCAGCAGCTCGGAGGGTTTAGGTGAAAAACTGTTTTTT.

The CDR3 protein is CSAAERELFF. CDR3 DNA sequence: TGCAGTGCTGCGGAGAGGGAGCTGTTTTTT. V is TRBV20-1 and J is TRBJ2-2, with no clear D. Trimming pared 5 bases from V and 9 bases from J, leaving 7 bases between. CDR1 is DFQATT, CDR2 SNEGSKA, per germline (reference sequence). CDR3 length equals 10 residues.